This passage covers 23 T cell receptor beta chains from one sample sequenced in a study of T cells after posttransplantation cyclophosphamide. Control samples came 1 year after myeloablative marrow transplants with methotrexate plus calcineurin inhibitor. Assay: immunoSEQ multiplex PCR; the TCRdb copy retains only in-frame clones and omits some. Here the sample spans fewer than 25,000 clones, about 90% being singletons. This sample comprised PBMCs, obtained after an allogeneic stem cell transplant with a calcineurin inhibitor and methotrexate. These receptors were taken from a female patient in her fifties or sixties who received an allogeneic stem cell transplant from an unrelated donor, was CMV-positive, and had chronic GVHD only. Some T cells may possibly be graft donor cells.

This rearrangement joins TRBV9 to TRBJ2-2; 7 positions match TRBD2. The CDR3 spans 16 residues. Per the germline V gene, CDR1 is SGDLS and CDR2 is YYNGEE. J lost 3 bases, V lost 0 bases, and 5 bases had no gene match. Here the CDR3 DNA reads TGTGCCAGCAGCGTAGCCCCTAGCGGATACACCGGGGAGCTGTTTTTT. Translated: CASSVAPSGYTGELFF.

This clone was detected once. The chain links TRBV5-4 to TRBJ2-1, with TRBD2 identical over 10 bases. Germline trimming cut 1 base from V and 9 bases from J; bases unmatched to any gene: 7. The CDR3 length is 15 residues. Germline V CDR1 and CDR2: SGHNT, YYREEE (reference sequence). The DNA for the CDR3 is TGTGCCAGCAGCTTGCGGCTAGCGGGAGTCAGTGAGCAGTTCTTC. Amino acid sequence: CASSLRLAGVSEQFF.

The chain combines TRBV7-2 with TRBJ2-7; maybe TRBD1 (6 bases). The germline V gene encodes CDR1 SGHTA and CDR2 FQGNSA. The CDR3 runs to 16 residues. Trimming took off 1 base at V and 3 bases at J, with 16 bases between the two ends. CDR3 nucleotides: TGTGCCAGCAGCTTAGGTTTTGACAGGACCTACTACGAGCAGTACTTC. As protein: CASSLGFDRTYYEQYF.

This clone has more than one count but fewer than ten. This rearrangement joins TRBV5-4 to TRBJ1-2; 8 bases fit TRBD1. There are 13 residues in the CDR3. J gave up 8 bases and V 9 bases, and 12 bases lay outside the gene matches. Germline CDR1 and CDR2: SGHNT and YYREEE (reference sequence). The DNA for the CDR3 is TGTGCCATTCGTCGGGCAGGGGGCCGGGGCTACACCTTC. Translated, it gives CAIRRAGGRGYTF.

The chain is built from TRBV11-1 and TRBJ2-3, with D possibly TRBD1 on 5 matching bases. The germline CDR1 and CDR2 sequences are SGHAT and FQDESV (reference sequence). V was shortened by 6 bases and J by 6 bases, with 25 bases between the two germline ends. The CDR3 runs to 17 residues. The CDR3 DNA follows: TGTGCCAGCAGATACCGTGGGGCTAGGGAAGGGTTGGATACGCAGTATTTT. Translated: CASRYRGAREGLDTQYF.

The chain employs TRBV14 and TRBJ2-7; 12 nucleotides agree with TRBD2. The CDR3 is 16 amino acids. The junction had 1 base not matched to a gene; V was cut back by 1 base and J by 0 bases. Germline V gene sequence: CDR1 SGHDN, CDR2 FVKESK. This chain's CDR3 is CASSQVTSGSSYEQYF. CDR3 DNA: TGTGCCAGCAGCCAAGTGACTAGCGGGAGCTCCTACGAGCAGTACTTC.

The chain couples TRBV19 to TRBJ1-5; TRBD1 agrees at 8 bases. V lost 6 bases to trimming and J lost 5 bases; unmatched junction nucleotides: 6. CDR1 LNHDA and CDR2 SQIVND come from the germline V gene (reference sequence). The CDR3 consists of 14 residues. The CDR3 loop reads CASREGTGHQPQHF. CDR3 DNA sequence: TGTGCCAGTAGGGAAGGGACAGGACATCAGCCCCAGCATTTT.

The chain employs TRBV6-4 and TRBJ1-6, with a tentative D call TRBD1 (5 bases). Trimming pared 4 bases from V and 9 bases from J, leaving 10 bases between. CDR1 MRHNA and CDR2 SNTAGT come from the germline V gene. The CDR3 covers 13 residues. CDR3 residues: CASSVTAGSPLHF. The CDR3 coding sequence is TGTGCCAGCAGTGTGACAGCGGGTTCACCCCTCCACTTT.

The chain uses TRBV7-9 and TRBJ2-2; 7 bases align to TRBD1. The CDR3 totals 15 residues. The V segment lost 5 bases and the J segment 3 bases; nucleotides outside the gene matches: 6. Germline CDR1 and CDR2: SEHNR and FQNEAQ (reference sequence). For the CDR3, the DNA is TGTGCCAGCAGCCAGACAGGGTGGGACACCGGGGAGCTGTTTTTT. Amino acid sequence: CASSQTGWDTGELFF.

The table lists this clone with a count of one. V is TRBV30 and J is TRBJ1-4; a possible D gene is TRBD1 (6 bases). V lost 4 bases and J lost 6, with 9 bases in between. Germline loops: CDR1 GTSNPN, CDR2 SVGIG (reference sequence). This CDR3 has 12 residues. The CDR3 protein is CAWMGADEKLFF. The CDR3 DNA reads as TGTGCCTGGATGGGGGCGGATGAAAAACTGTTTTTT. Supplemented by reference TRBV30 and TRBJ1-4, the full variable domain reads SQTIHQWPATLVQPVGSPLSLECTVEGTSNPNLYWYRQAAGRGLQLLFYSVGIGQISSEVPQNLSASRPQDRQFILSSKKLLLSDSGFYLCAWMGADEKLFFGSGTQLSVL.

V usage is TRBV9 and J usage is TRBJ2-1; D is undetermined. Germline CDR1 reads SGDLS; CDR2 reads YYNGEE. There are 15 residues in the CDR3. V was trimmed by 4 bases and J by 9 bases, leaving 20 bases between them. CDR3 loop: CASSFNSKAVGEQFF. The CDR3 DNA follows: TGTGCCAGCAGCTTCAATAGCAAGGCGGTGGGTGAGCAGTTCTTC.

The chain links TRBV5-1 to TRBJ1-1; weak D call: TRBD1 (6 bases). The germline CDR1 and CDR2 sequences are SGHRS and YFSETQ. The V end was cut by 4 bases, the J end by 11 bases, with 18 bases between. CDR3 size: 13 residues. DNA of the CDR3: TGCGCCAGCAGCACCGGGACACCATGGGAGGCTTTCTTT. Protein sequence: CASSTGTPWEAFF.

The rearrangement links TRBV28 to TRBJ1-1, with a tentative D call TRBD1 (5 bases). V lost 3 bases and J lost 0, with 17 bases in between. The germline gives CDR1 MDHEN, CDR2 SYDVKM. The CDR3 extends over 17 amino acids. The CDR3 spells CASSFPLLLTVNTEAFF. CDR3 nucleotides: TGTGCCAGCAGTTTCCCTTTACTCTTGACAGTGAACACTGAAGCTTTCTTT.

The V call is TRBV7-8, the J call TRBJ1-6, with TRBD1 matching over 8 bases. CDR3 length equals 15 residues. V dropped 5 bases and J dropped 6; count of bases not matched to a gene: 6. CDR1 SGHVS and CDR2 FQNEAQ come from the germline V gene. This chain's CDR3 is CASSRRDRPNSPLHF. DNA of the CDR3: TGTGCCAGCAGCCGCCGGGACAGGCCTAATTCACCCCTCCACTTT. The variable domain in full, with the rest retrieved from reference TRBV7-8 and TRBJ1-6, is GAGVSQSPRYKVAKRGQDVALRCDPISGHVSLFWYQQALGQGPEFLTYFQNEAQLDKSGLPSDRFFAERPEGSVSTLKIQRTQQEDSAVYLCASSRRDRPNSPLHFGNGTRLTVT.

J is TRBJ2-1 and V is TRBV10-2, with 7 bases matching TRBD2. The V gene's germline CDR1 is WSHSY and CDR2 SAAADI. This CDR3 is 17 amino acids long. The J segment lost 2 bases and the V segment lost 1 base, leaving 8 bases of the junction unmatched. CDR3 bases: TGCGCCAGCAGTGAGTTTGGTAGCGGGTACCCCTACAATGAGCAGTTCTTC. This translates into CASSEFGSGYPYNEQFF.

The chain joins TRBV13 to TRBJ2-3, with a possible D match to TRBD1 (6 bases). The CDR3 is made up of 12 amino acids. From germline, CDR1 is PRHDT and CDR2 FYEKMQ (reference sequence). The germline V and J ends were trimmed by 4 bases and 9 bases, with 11 bases remaining between them. This chain's CDR3 is CASSSTGATQYF. The CDR3 DNA reads TGTGCCAGCAGCTCGACAGGAGCGACGCAGTATTTT. Full variable domain (rest looked up from reference TRBV13 and TRBJ2-3): AAGVIQSPRHLIKEKRETATLKCYPIPRHDTVYWYQQGPGQDPQFLISFYEKMQSDKGSIPDRFSAQQFSDYHSELNMSSLELGDSALYFCASSSTGATQYFGPGTRLTVL.

V usage is TRBV6-5 and J usage is TRBJ2-1; 8 nucleotides line up with TRBD2. Germline loops: CDR1 MNHEY, CDR2 SVGAGI. Unmatched junction bases numbered 3, after V lost 2 bases and J lost 6 bases. The CDR3 extends over 14 amino acids. The CDR3 DNA follows: TGTGCCAGCAGTTACCGCCGGGAGGGCAATGAGCAGTTCTTC. Protein: CASSYRREGNEQFF.

In DNA, the CDR3 is TGTGCCAGCAGTTACTCGGGCTCTTACAATGAGCAGTTCTTC. Translated, it gives CASSYSGSYNEQFF. The rearrangement uses TRBV6-6 and TRBJ2-1, with unresolved D. The CDR3 length is 14 residues. Germline-derived CDR1 and CDR2 are MNHNY and SVGAGI (reference sequence). V shed 0 bases and J shed 4 bases, with 7 bases lying between them.

The rearrangement links TRBV27 to TRBJ1-5; D possibly corresponds to TRBD1 (6 bases). CDR1 and CDR2 (germline): MNHEY, SMNVEV (reference sequence). Between the trimmed V and J ends, which lost 3 bases and 2 bases, there was a span of 11 bases. CDR3 size: 15 residues. The CDR3 DNA is TGTGCCAGCAGTTTCGACAGGAGCGGCAATCAGCCCCAGCATTTT. It yields the protein CASSFDRSGNQPQHF.

The chain recombines TRBV30 with TRBJ2-5, with D uncertain. The tail of the sequence fits TRBJ2-7 better, so the J call may be wrong. Germline-derived CDR1 and CDR2 are GTSNPN and SVGIG (reference sequence). The CDR3 covers 13 residues. The chain's CDR3 is CAWTRESSYEQYF. CDR3 DNA sequence: TGTGCCTGGACCCGCGAGAGCTCCTACGAGCAGTACTTC.

This chain uses TRBV6-1 with TRBJ2-7, with D possibly being TRBD2 (7 bases). V was clipped by 2 bases and J by 2 bases, with 19 bases between them. CDR1 and CDR2 from the germline V gene are MNHNS and SASEGT. The CDR3 sequence is 17 residues long. CDR3 amino acids: CASSEFGFLRGPYEQYF. DNA for the CDR3: TGTGCCAGCAGTGAATTCGGGTTTTTGCGGGGGCCCTACGAGCAGTACTTC.

The chain couples TRBV15 to TRBJ1-4; no reliable D call. Germline CDR1 and CDR2: LNHNV and YYDKDF (reference sequence). The V end lost 1 base, the J end lost 4 bases, and 7 bases lay between the germline ends. CDR3 length: 14 amino acids. The DNA of the CDR3 is TGTGCCACCAGCAGAGGCAGCGTTAATGAAAAACTGTTTTTT. This translates into CATSRGSVNEKLFF.

V usage is TRBV5-1 and J usage is TRBJ2-3; D is possibly TRBD2 (5 bases). CDR3 length: 14 amino acids. CDR1 and CDR2 from the germline V gene are SGHRS and YFSETQ. Trimming pared 0 bases from V and 5 bases from J, leaving 10 bases between. For the CDR3, the DNA is TGCGCCAGCAGCTTGGCGGAGGTGGGAGATACGCAGTATTTT. As protein: CASSLAEVGDTQYF. The full variable domain, rest sourced from reference TRBV5-1 and TRBJ2-3, is KAGVTQTPRYLIKTRGQQVTLSCSPISGHRSVSWYQQTPGQGLQFLFEYFSETQRNKGNFPGRFSGRQFSNSRSEMNVSTLELGDSALYLCASSLAEVGDTQYFGPGTRLTVL.